Listed below are T cell receptor beta chains from one sample, sequenced in a study of post-analysis software for immune sequencing data. TCRdb redid the calling of the PCR reads with MiXCR, one entry per CDR3 protein. The table has some 890,000 distinct CDR3 sequences, 53% seen once. The specimen was blood. The receptors shown here come from a girl aged 10 to 17 with multiple sclerosis. CDR3s include the opening cysteine and the closing phenylalanine or tryptophan. D genes are given only for firm matches. Expanded clones are given a class, and other clones once, few, many or no size at all.

j_call clone_size d_call v_call cdr3_nt cdr3_aa
TRBJ1-4 - - TRBV5-6 TGTGCCAGCAGCTTACAGGGACCCAATGAAAAACTGTTTTTT CASSLQGPNEKLFF
TRBJ2-7 many TRBD1 TRBV20-1 TGCAGTGCTAGCCGGGACAGGGGCTACGAGCAGTACTTC CSASRDRGYEQYF
TRBJ2-5 - TRBD1 TRBV7-2 TGTACCAGCAGCTTGGACAGGCGGCACCAAGAGACCCAGTACTTC CTSSLDRRHQETQYF
TRBJ2-7 - - TRBV4-1 TGCGCCAGCAGCGAATCCCCCGGACCGGGTATCTTCTACGAGCAGTACTTC CASSESPGPGIFYEQYF
TRBJ2-3 - - TRBV7-9 TGTGCCAGCAGCTTATGGGGCAGCCAGCCCGTGGATACGCAGTATTTT CASSLWGSQPVDTQYF
TRBJ1-1 - - TRBV10-3 TGTGCCATCGGGACGAACACTGAAGCTTTCTTT CAIGTNTEAFF
TRBJ2-1 - - TRBV29-1 TGCAGCGTTGCAGGACTAGAGGGGGCCTCCTACAATGAGCAGTTCTTC CSVAGLEGASYNEQFF
TRBJ2-7 few - TRBV20-1 TGCAGTGCCGCCGTGGACAGCTCCTACGAGCAGTACTTC CSAAVDSSYEQYF
TRBJ2-4 few TRBD2 TRBV6-1 TGTGCCAGCAGACTCCCGACTAGCGGGAGCTTTGGGGGAGACATTCAGTACTTC CASRLPTSGSFGGDIQYF
TRBJ1-5 once - TRBV18 TGTGCCAGCTCACCACCCTCTTGGACAGATAGCAATCAGCCCCAGCATTTT CASSPPSWTDSNQPQHF
TRBJ2-1 few - TRBV20-1 TGCAGTGCTAGAGATAGACTTCCTGAGCAGTTCTTC CSARDRLPEQFF
TRBJ2-1 - TRBD2 TRBV20-1 TGCAGTGCTAGAGACGGGACTAGCGGGAGTCGACAGTTCTTC CSARDGTSGSRQFF
TRBJ2-7 few - TRBV6-1 TGTGCCAGCAGTGAAGCAAGAACCCAGGTGGACTACGAGCAGTACTTC CASSEARTQVDYEQYF
TRBJ2-7 - TRBD2 TRBV5-1 TGCGCCAGCAGCCCACGGACTAGCGTAGTCTACGAGCAGTACTTC CASSPRTSVVYEQYF
TRBJ1-1 - TRBD1 TRBV29-1 TGCAGCGTAGAGTTCTTATCTACAGGGGGCGGTGAGGCTTTCTTT CSVEFLSTGGGEAFF
TRBJ2-4 - - TRBV29-1 TGCAGCGGCGGTGTCGCCAAAAACATTCAGTACTTC CSGGVAKNIQYF
TRBJ1-2 - - TRBV29-1 TGCAGCGTTGGACCCTCGGACAGAGGCTACACCTTC CSVGPSDRGYTF
TRBJ2-5 few TRBD2 TRBV29-1 TGCAGCGTTATCGCGGGAGGGGCGTACTTC CSVIAGGAYF
TRBJ2-5 - - TRBV29-1 TGCAGCGTTGAATCCCCTGGAATAGATCGGTCCCAGTACTTC CSVESPGIDRSQYF
TRBJ2-7 few TRBD2 TRBV4-2 TGTGCCAGCAGCCAGACTAGCGGGTCCAGCGACGAGCAGTACTTC CASSQTSGSSDEQYF
TRBJ2-1 - TRBD2 TRBV10-3 TGTGCCACCGGCCGGCGGGAGAGCTACAATGAGCAGTTCTTC CATGRRESYNEQFF
TRBJ2-6 - - TRBV25-1 TGTGCCAGCAGTGAACAGGCTCATGGGGCCAACGTCCTGACTTTC CASSEQAHGANVLTF
TRBJ1-2 - - TRBV29-1 TGCAGCGTTGGTGAGGGGAGCTATGGCTACACCTTC CSVGEGSYGYTF
TRBJ1-5 few - TRBV20-1 TGCAGTGCAACCTCGGACCGCCCTTGGAGCAATCAGCCCCAGCATTTT CSATSDRPWSNQPQHF
TRBJ2-7 - TRBD1 TRBV20-1 TGCAGTGTCCGCAGGGACAGGGGTGCCTACGAGCAGTACTTC CSVRRDRGAYEQYF
TRBJ2-4 - TRBD1 TRBV7-2 TGTGCCAGCAGCCTAGGGACAGCGCTAGCCAAAAACATTCAGTACTTC CASSLGTALAKNIQYF
TRBJ2-5 few - TRBV20-1 TGCAGTGCCGAGGGGAGGTTGGAGACCCAGTACTTC CSAEGRLETQYF
TRBJ1-2 few - TRBV4-1 TGTGCCAGCAGCCAAGATACCTATGGCTACACCTTC CASSQDTYGYTF
TRBJ2-3 - TRBD2 TRBV20-1 TGCAGTGCTAGACCAGAACTAGCGGGAATCACAGATACGCAGTATTTT CSARPELAGITDTQYF
TRBJ2-7 - - TRBV7-6 TGTGCCAGCGGCGCACGCGTTGGCGAGCAGTACTTC CASGARVGEQYF
TRBJ1-4 - - TRBV15 TGTGCCACCAGCACCCGAGGGCTTCCCCCCGAAAAACTGTTTTTT CATSTRGLPPEKLFF
TRBJ1-6 - - TRBV13 TGTGCCAGCAGCGCCGCGGCAGGATTCTCCTATAATTCACCCCTCCACTTT CASSAAAGFSYNSPLHF
TRBJ1-1 - - TRBV5-1 TGCGCCAGCAGCTTGGGCCCGGTTAACACTGAAGCTTTCTTT CASSLGPVNTEAFF
TRBJ2-1 - TRBD1 TRBV29-1 TGCAGCGTTGTCCGACAGGGGGCGGGTAATGAGCAGTTCTTC CSVVRQGAGNEQFF
TRBJ2-1 few - TRBV6-1 TGTGCCAGCAGTGATCATGGTGAGCAGTTCTTC CASSDHGEQFF
TRBJ1-4 - - TRBV6-2/TRBV6-3 TGTGCCAGCACCCGCCACCTAGGCACTAATGAAAAACGGTTTTTT CASTRHLGTNEKRFF
TRBJ2-1 - - TRBV7-9 TGTGCCAGCGGCTCATTAGGTGTCATCTACAATGAGCAGTTCTTC CASGSLGVIYNEQFF